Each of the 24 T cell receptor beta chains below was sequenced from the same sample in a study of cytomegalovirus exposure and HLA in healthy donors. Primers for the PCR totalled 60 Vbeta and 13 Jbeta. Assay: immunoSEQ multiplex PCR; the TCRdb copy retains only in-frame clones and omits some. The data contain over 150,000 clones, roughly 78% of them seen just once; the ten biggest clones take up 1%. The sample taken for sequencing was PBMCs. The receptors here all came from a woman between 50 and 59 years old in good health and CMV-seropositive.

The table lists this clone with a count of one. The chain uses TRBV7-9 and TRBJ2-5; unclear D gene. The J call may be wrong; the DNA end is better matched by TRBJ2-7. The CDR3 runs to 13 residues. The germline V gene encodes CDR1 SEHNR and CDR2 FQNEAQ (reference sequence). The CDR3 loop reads CASSLTDAYEQYF. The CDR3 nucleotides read TGTGCCAGCAGCTTAACTGATGCCTACGAGCAGTACTTC.

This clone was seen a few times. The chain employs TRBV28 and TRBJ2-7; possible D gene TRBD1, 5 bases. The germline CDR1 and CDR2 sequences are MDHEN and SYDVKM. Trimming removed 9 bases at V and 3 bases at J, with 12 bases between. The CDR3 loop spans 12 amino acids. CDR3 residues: CASHGQVYEQYF. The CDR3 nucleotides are TGTGCCAGTCATGGACAAGTCTACGAGCAGTACTTC.

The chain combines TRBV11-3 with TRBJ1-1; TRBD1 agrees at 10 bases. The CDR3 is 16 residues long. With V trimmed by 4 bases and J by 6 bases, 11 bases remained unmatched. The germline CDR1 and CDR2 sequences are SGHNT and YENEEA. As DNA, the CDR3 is TGTGCCAGCAGCTCTGGGCCCGGGACAGGGGACTCTGAAGCTTTCTTT. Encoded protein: CASSSGPGTGDSEAFF. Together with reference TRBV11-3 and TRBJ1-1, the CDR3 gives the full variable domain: EAGVVQSPRYKIIEKKQPVAFWCNPISGHNTLYWYLQNLGQGPELLIRYENEEAVDDSQLPKDRFSAERLKGVDSTLKIQPAELGDSAVYLCASSSGPGTGDSEAFFGQGTRLTVV.

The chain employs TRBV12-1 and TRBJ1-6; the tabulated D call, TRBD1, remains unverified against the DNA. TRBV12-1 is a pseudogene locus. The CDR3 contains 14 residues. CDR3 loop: CASSFNRGNSPLHF. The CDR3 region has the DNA TGTGCCAGCAGCTTTAACAGGGGGAATTCACCCCTCCACTTT.

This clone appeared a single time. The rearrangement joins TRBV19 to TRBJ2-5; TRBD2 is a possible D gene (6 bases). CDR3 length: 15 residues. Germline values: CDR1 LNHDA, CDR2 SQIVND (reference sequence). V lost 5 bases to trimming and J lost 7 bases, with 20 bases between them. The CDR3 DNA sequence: TGTGCCAGTAGTCCCACTCCGGGAGCTATGGGGACCCAGTACTTC. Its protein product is CASSPTPGAMGTQYF.

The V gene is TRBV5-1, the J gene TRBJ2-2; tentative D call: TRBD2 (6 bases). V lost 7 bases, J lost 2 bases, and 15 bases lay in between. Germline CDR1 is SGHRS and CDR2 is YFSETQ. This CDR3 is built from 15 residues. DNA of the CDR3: TGCGCCAGCTGCATGGGACTCATCAACACCGGGGAGCTGTTTTTT. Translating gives CASCMGLINTGELFF.

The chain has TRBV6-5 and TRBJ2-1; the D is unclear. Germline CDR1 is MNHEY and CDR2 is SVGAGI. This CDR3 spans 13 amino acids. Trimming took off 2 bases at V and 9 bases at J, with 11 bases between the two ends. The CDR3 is CASSYEVGSEQFF. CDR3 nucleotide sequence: TGTGCCAGCAGTTACGAGGTCGGATCTGAGCAGTTCTTC.

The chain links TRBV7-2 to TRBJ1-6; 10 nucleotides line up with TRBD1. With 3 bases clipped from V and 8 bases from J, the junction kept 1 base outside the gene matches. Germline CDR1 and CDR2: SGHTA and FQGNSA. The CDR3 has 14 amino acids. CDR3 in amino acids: CASSLGQGYSPLHF. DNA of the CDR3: TGTGCCAGCAGCTTGGGACAGGGGTATTCACCCCTCCACTTT.

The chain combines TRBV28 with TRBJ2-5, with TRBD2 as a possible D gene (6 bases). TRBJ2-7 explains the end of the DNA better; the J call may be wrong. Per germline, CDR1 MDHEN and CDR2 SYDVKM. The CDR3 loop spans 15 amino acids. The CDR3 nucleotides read TGTGCCAGCAGTTCCGCCGGTGGGGGGACCTACGAGCAGTACTTC. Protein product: CASSSAGGGTYEQYF.

CDR3 bases: TGTGCCAGTAGGGGACTAGCGGGGAACACCGGGGAGCTGTTTTTT. Its translation: CASRGLAGNTGELFF. The V call is TRBV19, the J call TRBJ2-2; 12 bases fit TRBD2. The CDR3 runs 15 residues. J gave up 1 base and V 6 bases, and 0 bases lay outside the gene matches. From germline, CDR1 is LNHDA and CDR2 SQIVND (reference sequence).

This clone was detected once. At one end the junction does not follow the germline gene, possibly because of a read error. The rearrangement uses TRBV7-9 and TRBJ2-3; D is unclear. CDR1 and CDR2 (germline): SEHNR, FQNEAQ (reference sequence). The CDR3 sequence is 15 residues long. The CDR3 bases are TGTTCCAGCAGCTCCCCTACGATGGGCACAGATACGCAGTATTTT. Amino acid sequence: CSSSSPTMGTDTQYF.

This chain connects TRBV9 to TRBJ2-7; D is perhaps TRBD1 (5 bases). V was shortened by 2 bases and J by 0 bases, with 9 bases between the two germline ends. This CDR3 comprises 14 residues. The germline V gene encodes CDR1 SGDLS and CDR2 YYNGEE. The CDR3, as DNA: TGTGCCAGCAGCGTGGACATCCACTCCTACGAGCAGTACTTC. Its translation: CASSVDIHSYEQYF.

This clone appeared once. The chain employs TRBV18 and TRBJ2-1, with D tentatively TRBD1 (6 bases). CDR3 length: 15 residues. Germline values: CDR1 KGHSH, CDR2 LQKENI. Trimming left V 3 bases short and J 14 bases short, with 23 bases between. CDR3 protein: CASSPGKAGQTLKFF. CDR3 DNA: TGTGCCAGCTCACCGGGGAAAGCTGGACAGACCCTCAAGTTCTTC.

CDR3 nucleotide sequence: TGTGCCAGCAGTCACATGGGGGGGGAACTGTTTTTT. This encodes CASSHMGGELFF. The J gene is TRBJ1-4, the V gene TRBV27; D may be TRBD1 (5 bases). The V gene's germline CDR1 is MNHEY and CDR2 SMNVEV (reference sequence). This CDR3 region has 12 residues. Between the trimmed V and J ends, which lost 5 bases and 12 bases, there was a span of 13 bases.

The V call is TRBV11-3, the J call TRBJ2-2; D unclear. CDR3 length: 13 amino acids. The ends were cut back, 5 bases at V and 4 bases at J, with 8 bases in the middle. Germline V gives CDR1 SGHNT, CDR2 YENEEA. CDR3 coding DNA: TGTGCCAGCAGCCCGACGGGCACCGGGGAGCTGTTTTTT. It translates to CASSPTGTGELFF.

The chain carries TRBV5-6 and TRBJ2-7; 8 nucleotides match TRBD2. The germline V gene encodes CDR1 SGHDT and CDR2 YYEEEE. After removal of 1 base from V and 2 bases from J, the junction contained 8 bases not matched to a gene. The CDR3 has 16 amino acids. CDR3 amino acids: CASSLLSLAATYEQYF. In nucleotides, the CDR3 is TGTGCCAGCAGCTTGCTGTCACTAGCGGCGACCTACGAGCAGTACTTC.

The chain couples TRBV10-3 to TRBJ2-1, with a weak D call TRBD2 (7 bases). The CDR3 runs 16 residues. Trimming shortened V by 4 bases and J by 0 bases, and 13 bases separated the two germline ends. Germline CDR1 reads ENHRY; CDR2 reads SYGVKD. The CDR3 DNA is TGTGCCATCAGTGGTGGAGGGGGGGCCTCCTACAATGAGCAGTTCTTC. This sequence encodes CAISGGGGASYNEQFF.

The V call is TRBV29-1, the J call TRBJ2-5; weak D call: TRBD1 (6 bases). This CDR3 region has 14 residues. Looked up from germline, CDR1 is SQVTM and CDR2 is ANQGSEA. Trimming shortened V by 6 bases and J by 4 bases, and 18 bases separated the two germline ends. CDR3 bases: TGCAGCGTGGGGCCCACAGGGATTGGAGAGACCCAGTACTTC. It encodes CSVGPTGIGETQYF.

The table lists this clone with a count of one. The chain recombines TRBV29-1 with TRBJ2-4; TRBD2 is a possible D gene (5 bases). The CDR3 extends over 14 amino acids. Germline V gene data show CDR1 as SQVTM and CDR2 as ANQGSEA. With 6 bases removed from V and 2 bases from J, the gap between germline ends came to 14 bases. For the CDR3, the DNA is TGCAGCGTCCACGGGGATGGGCCCAAAAACATTCAGTACTTC. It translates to CSVHGDGPKNIQYF. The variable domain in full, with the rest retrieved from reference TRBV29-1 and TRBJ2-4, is SAVISQKPSRDICQRGTSLTIQCQVDSQVTMMFWYRQQPGQSLTLIATANQGSEATYESGFVIDKFPISRPNLTFSTLTVSNMSPEDSSIYLCSVHGDGPKNIQYFGAGTRLSVL.

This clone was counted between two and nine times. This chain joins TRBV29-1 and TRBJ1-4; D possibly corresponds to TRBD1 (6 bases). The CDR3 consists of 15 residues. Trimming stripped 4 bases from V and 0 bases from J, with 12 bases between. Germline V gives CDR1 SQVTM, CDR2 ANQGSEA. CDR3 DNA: TGCAGCGTTGGGGTCGAGGGGGCAACTAATGAAAAACTGTTTTTT. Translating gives CSVGVEGATNEKLFF.

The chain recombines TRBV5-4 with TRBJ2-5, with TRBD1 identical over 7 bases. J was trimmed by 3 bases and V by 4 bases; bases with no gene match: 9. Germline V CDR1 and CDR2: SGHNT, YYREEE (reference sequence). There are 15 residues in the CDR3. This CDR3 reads CASSATTGTEETQYF. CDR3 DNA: TGTGCCAGCAGCGCCACTACCGGGACAGAAGAGACCCAGTACTTC. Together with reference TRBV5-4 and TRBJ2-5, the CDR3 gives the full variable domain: ETGVTQSPTHLIKTRGQQVTLRCSSQSGHNTVSWYQQALGQGPQFIFQYYREEENGRGNFPPRFSGLQFPNYSSELNVNALELDDSALYLCASSATTGTEETQYFGPGTRLLVL.

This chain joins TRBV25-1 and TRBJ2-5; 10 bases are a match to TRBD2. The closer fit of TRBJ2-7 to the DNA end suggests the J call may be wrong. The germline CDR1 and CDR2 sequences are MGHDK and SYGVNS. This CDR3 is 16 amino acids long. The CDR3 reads CASSGVAGGRYYEQYF. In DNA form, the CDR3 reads TGTGCCAGCAGTGGGGTAGCGGGAGGACGCTATTACGAGCAGTACTTC.

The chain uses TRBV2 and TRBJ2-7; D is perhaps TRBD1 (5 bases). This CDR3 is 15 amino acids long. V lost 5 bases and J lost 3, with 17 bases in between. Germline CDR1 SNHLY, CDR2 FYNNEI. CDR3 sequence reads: CASSFSSRALYEQYF. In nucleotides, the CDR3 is TGTGCCAGCAGTTTTTCCAGCAGGGCACTCTACGAGCAGTACTTC.

The CDR3 coding sequence is TGTGCCAGCAGCGTAGAACAGCGGCTCTCTGGAAACACCATATATTTT. It translates to CASSVEQRLSGNTIYF. The V and J genes are TRBV9 and TRBJ1-3, with D hard to call. This CDR3 is 16 amino acids long. V gave up 0 bases and J gave up 0 bases, with 10 bases separating them. Germline V lookup: CDR1 SGDLS, CDR2 YYNGEE. The variable domain in full, completed from reference TRBV9 and TRBJ1-3, reads DSGVTQTPKHLITATGQRVTLRCSPRSGDLSVYWYQQSLDQGLQFLIQYYNGEERAKGNILERFSAQQFPDLHSELNLSSLELGDSALYFCASSVEQRLSGNTIYFGEGSWLTVV.